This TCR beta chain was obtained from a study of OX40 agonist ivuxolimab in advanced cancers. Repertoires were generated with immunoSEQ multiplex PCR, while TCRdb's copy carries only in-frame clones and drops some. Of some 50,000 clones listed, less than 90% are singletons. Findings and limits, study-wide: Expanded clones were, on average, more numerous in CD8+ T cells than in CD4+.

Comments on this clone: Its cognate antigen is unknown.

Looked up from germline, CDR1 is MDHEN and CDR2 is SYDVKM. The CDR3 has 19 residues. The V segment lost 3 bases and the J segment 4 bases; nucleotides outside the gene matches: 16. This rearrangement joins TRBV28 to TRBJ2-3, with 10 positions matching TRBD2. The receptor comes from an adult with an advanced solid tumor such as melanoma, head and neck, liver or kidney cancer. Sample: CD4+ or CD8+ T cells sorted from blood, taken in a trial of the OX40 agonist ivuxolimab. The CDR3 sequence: CASSFPPSGGAYLSDTQYF. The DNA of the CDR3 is TGTGCCAGCAGTTTCCCCCCCAGCGGGGGGGCCTATTTGTCAGATACGCAGTATTTT.